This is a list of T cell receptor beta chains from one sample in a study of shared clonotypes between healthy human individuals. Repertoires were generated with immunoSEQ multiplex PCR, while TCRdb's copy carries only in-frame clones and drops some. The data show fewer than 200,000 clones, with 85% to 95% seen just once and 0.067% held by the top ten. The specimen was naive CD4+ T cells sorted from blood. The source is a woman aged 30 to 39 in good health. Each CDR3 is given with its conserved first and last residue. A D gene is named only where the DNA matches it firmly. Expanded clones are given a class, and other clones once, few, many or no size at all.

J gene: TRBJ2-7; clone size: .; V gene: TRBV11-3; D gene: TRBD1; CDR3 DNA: TGTGCCAGCAGCTTAGGCAGGGGGCGCGAGCAGTACTTC; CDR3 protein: CASSLGRGREQYF
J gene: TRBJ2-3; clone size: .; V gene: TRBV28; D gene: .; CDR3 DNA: TGTGCCAGCAGTTTGTGGAGGTGGACAGATACGCAGTATTTT; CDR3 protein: CASSLWRWTDTQYF
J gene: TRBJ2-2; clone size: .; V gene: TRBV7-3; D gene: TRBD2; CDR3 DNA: TGTGCCAGCAGCTTTGCAGCGGGAGGGTCTGGCGGGGAGCTGTTTTTT; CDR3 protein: CASSFAAGGSGGELFF
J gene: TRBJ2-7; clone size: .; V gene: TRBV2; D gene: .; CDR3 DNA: TGTGCCAGCAGCGGGATTAGCCTCCTCAGCTACGAGCAGTACTTC; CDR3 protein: CASSGISLLSYEQYF
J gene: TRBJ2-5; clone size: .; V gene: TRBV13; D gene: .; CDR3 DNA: TGTGCCAGCACCTCCGTGGACTCCCAAGAGACCCAGTACTTC; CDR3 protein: CASTSVDSQETQYF
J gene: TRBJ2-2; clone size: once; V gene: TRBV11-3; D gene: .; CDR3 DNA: TGTGCCAGCAGCTTAGGGACCTACAGCGGGGAGCTGTTTTTT; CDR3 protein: CASSLGTYSGELFF
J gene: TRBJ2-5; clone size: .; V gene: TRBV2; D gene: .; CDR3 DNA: TGTGCCAGCATAAGGCAAGAGACCCAGTACTTC; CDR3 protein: CASIRQETQYF
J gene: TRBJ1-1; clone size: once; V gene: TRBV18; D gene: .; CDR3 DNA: TGTGCCAGCTCACCACCCACTCAGTGGAACACTGAAGCTTTCTTT; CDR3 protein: CASSPPTQWNTEAFF
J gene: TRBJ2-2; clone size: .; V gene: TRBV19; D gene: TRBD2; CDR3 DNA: TGTGCCAGTAAGGGGGTCCCTAGCGGGTACGGGGAGCTGTTTTTT; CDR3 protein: CASKGVPSGYGELFF
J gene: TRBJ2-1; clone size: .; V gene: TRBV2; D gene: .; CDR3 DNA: TGTGCCAGCGGGGACTGGTCGGGGCTGTTCTTC; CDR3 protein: CASGDWSGLFF
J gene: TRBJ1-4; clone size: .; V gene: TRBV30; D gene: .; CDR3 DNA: TGTGCCTGGAGGTTGCCCGGCAGGACGGATGAAAAACTGTTTTTT; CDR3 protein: CAWRLPGRTDEKLFF
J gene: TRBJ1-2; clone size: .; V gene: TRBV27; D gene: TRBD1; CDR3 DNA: TGTGCCAGCAGTGGACAGGGGCCAGGCTTTGGGGGCTACACCTTC; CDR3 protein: CASSGQGPGFGGYTF
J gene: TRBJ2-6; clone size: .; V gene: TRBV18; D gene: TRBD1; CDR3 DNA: TGTGCCAGCTCACAAAACCAACAGGGGTCTGGGGCCAACGTCCTGACTTTC; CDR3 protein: CASSQNQQGSGANVLTF
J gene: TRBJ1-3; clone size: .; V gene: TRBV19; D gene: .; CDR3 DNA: TGTGCCAGTAAGATTAGTCAGAATCTTGGAAACACCATATATTTT; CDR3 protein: CASKISQNLGNTIYF
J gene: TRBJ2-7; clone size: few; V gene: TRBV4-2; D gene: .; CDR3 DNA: TGTGCCAGCAGCCAATATCTCGAGCAGTACTTC; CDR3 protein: CASSQYLEQYF
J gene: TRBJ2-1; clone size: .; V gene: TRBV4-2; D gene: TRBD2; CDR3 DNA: TGTGCCAGCAGCCAAGAATTAGGAGGGAGGGCCCGTGCCAATGAGCAGTTCTTC; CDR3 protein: CASSQELGGRARANEQFF
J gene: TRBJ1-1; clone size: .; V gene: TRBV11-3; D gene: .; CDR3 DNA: TGTGCCAGCAGCTCATCTCGGGGAGGGGGTGAAGCTTTCTTT; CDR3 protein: CASSSSRGGGEAFF